This T cell receptor (beta chain) was identified in a study of shared clonotypes between healthy human individuals. Only Caucasian adults living in Nashville, Tennessee served as donors. Sequencing was performed with immunoSEQ multiplex PCR; in TCRdb, only in-frame clones are kept and a portion is missing. This sample has approximately 940,000 clones, with less than 85% found just once. The V end was cut by 4 bases, the J end by 2 bases, with 9 bases between. The germline V gene has CDR1 SGHRS and CDR2 YFSETQ. The CDR3 covers 13 residues. This clonotype was obtained from a man aged 18-30 years in good health. The sequencing sample was made of memory CD4+ T cells sorted from blood. The subset: CD45RA-negative fraction. The chain couples TRBV5-1 to TRBJ1-2; the D gene is possibly TRBD1 (6 bases). CDR3 region: CASSRTVNYGYTF. CDR3 sequence (DNA): TGCGCCAGCAGCAGGACAGTCAACTATGGCTACACCTTC.